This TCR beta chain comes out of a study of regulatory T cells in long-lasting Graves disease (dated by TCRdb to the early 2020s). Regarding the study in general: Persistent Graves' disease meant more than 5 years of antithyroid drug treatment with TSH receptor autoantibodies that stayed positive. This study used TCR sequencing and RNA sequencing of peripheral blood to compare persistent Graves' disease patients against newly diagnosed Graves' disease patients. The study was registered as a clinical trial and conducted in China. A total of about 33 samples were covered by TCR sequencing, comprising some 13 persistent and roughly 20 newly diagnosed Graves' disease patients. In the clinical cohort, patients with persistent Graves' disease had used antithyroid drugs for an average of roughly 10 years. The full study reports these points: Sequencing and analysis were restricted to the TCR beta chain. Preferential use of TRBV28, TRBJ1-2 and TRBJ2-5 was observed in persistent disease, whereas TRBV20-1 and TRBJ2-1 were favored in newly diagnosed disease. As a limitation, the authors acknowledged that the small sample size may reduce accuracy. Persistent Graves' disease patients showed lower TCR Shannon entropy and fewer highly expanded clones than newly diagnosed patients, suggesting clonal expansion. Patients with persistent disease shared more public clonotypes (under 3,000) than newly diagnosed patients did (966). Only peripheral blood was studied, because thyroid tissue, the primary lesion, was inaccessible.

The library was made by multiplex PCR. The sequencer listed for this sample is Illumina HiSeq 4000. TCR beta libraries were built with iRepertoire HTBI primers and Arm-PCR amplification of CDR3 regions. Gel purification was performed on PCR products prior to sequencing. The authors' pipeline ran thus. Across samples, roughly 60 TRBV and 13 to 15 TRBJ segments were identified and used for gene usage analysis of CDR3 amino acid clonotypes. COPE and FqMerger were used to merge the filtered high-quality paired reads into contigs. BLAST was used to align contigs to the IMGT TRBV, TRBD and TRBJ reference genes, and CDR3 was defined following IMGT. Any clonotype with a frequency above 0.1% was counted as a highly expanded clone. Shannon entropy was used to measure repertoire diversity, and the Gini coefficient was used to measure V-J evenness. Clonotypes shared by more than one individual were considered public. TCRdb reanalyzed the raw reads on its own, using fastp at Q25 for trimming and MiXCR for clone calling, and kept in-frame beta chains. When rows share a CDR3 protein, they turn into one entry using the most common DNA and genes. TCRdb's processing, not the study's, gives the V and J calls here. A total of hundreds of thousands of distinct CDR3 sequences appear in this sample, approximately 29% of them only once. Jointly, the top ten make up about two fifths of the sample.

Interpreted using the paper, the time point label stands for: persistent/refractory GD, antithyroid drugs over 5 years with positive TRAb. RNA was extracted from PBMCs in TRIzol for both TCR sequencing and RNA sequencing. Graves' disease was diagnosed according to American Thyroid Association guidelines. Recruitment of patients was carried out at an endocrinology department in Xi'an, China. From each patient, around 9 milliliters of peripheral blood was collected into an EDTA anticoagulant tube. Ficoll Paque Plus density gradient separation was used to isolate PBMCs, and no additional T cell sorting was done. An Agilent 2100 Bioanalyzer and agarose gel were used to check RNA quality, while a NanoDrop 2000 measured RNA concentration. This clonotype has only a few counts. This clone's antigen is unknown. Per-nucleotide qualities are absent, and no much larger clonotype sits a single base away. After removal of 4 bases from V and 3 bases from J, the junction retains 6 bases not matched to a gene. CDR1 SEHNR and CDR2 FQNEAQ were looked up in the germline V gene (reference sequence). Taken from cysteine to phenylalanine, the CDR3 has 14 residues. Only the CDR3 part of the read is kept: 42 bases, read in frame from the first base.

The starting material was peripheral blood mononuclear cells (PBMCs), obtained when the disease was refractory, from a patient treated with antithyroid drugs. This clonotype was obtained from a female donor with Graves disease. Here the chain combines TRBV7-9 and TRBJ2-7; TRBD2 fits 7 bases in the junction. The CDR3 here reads CASSSSGDLYEQYF. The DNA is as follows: TGTGCCAGCAGCTCTAGCGGAGACCTCTACGAGCAGTACTTC.